This TCR beta chain stems from a study of neoadjuvant nivolumab and ipilimumab in lung cancer. The protocol was immunoSEQ multiplex PCR, while the TCRdb copy is restricted to in-frame clones and leaves out a portion. The table records approximately 9,000 clones, around 82% of them present only once. The CDR3 totals 15 residues. Germline CDR1 reads SGHNT; CDR2 reads YYREEE (reference sequence). Between the trimmed V and J ends, which lost 4 bases and 0 bases, there was a span of 12 bases. The TCR sequence derives from an adult with non-small cell lung cancer. J is TRBJ2-3 and V is TRBV5-4; D gene ambiguous. Sample: tumor tissue, taken after neoadjuvant nivolumab, alone or with ipilimumab, at or shortly before surgery. The CDR3 here is CASSTLGTSTDTQYF. CDR3 bases: TGTGCCAGCAGCACACTGGGAACTAGCACAGATACGCAGTATTTT.